The T cell receptor beta chain described here comes from a study of cytomegalovirus exposure and HLA in healthy donors. Study-level results: Investigators reported 150 to 200 TCR beta chains as tied to cytomegalovirus. The authors later found TCR association rates varying by HLA locus, with DRB1 most and HLA-C fewest.

In regard to this clone: The antigen is unknown.

This CDR3 contains 16 residues. Deletions cut 4 bases from V and 1 base from J, with 12 bases between. The V gene's germline CDR1 is SGHRS and CDR2 YFSETQ. The PCR used 60 Vbeta and 13 Jbeta primers. Source study methods: Tens of millions of unique TCR beta chains, roughly 10 million shared, were counted in a later analysis. Method: immunoSEQ multiplex PCR; TCRdb's copy keeps in-frame clones and lacks some. The DNA was the basis for D and trimming; V, J and clone size are from that table. Of about 130,000 clones listed, 70% to 85% are singletons. The specimen sequenced was PBMCs. The V call is TRBV5-1, the J call TRBJ2-6; possible D gene TRBD1, 5 bases. The receptor was isolated from a man aged 40-50 years in good health and CMV-seropositive. DNA for the CDR3: TGCGCCAGCAGCGAGCAGGGTCTTTCTGGGGCCAACGTCCTGACTTTC. It translates to CASSEQGLSGANVLTF.